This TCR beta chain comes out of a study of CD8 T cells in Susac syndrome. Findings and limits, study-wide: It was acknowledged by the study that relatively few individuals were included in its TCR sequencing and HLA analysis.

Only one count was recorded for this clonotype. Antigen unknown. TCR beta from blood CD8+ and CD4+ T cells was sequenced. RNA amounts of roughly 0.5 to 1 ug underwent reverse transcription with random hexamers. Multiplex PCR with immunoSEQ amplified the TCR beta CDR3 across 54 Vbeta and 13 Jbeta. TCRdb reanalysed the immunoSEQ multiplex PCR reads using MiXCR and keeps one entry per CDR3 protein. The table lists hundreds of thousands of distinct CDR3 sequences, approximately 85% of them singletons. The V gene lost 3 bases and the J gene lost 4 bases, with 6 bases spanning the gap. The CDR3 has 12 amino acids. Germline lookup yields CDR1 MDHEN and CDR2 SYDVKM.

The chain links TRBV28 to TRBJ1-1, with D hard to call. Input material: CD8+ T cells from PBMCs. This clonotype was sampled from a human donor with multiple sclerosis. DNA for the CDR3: TGTGCCAGCAGTTTTAGACCCACTGAAGCTTTCTTT. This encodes CASSFRPTEAFF.